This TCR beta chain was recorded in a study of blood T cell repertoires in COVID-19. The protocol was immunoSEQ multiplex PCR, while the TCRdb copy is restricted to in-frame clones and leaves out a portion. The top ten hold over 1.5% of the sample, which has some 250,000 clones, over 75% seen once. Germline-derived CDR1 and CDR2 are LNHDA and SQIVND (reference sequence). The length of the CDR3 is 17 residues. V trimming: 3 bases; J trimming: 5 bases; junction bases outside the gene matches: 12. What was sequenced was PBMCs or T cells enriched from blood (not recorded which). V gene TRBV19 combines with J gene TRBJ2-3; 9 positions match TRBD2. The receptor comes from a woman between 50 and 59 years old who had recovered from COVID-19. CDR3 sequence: CASSMTLASGTRDTQYF. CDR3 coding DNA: TGTGCCAGTAGTATGACTCTGGCTAGCGGGACTAGAGATACGCAGTATTTT.